This passage covers 25 T cell receptor beta chains from one sample sequenced in a study of PD-1 blockade in classical Hodgkin lymphoma. The repertoire was sequenced with immunoSEQ multiplex PCR; TCRdb's copy has only in-frame clones and lacks some. The sample lists approximately 60,000 clones; around 88% were seen once. Each of the patients experienced relapse following autologous stem cell transplantation, and their brentuximab vedotin exposure differed. The starting material was peripheral blood mononuclear cells (PBMCs), obtained at baseline. The source is a human donor with classical Hodgkin lymphoma.

This sequence joins TRBV10-3 and TRBJ2-3; D unclear. V gave up 7 bases and J gave up 3 bases, with 20 bases separating them. The CDR3 contains 16 residues. CDR1 and CDR2 from the germline V gene are ENHRY and SYGVKD. The CDR3 sequence: CAIKSEYREGTDTQYF. The DNA for the CDR3 is TGTGCCATCAAGTCCGAGTACAGAGAAGGGACAGATACGCAGTATTTT.

The chain carries TRBV27 and TRBJ1-5, with 8 bases lining up with TRBD1. V was pared by 5 bases and J by 5 bases, with 8 bases of the junction left unmatched. The CDR3 length is 15 residues. Germline CDR1 and CDR2: MNHEY and SMNVEV (reference sequence). As DNA, the CDR3 is TGTGCCAGCAGTCGGATGGACAGGGCTGATCAGCCCCAGCATTTT. Its protein product is CASSRMDRADQPQHF.

This chain links TRBV29-1 with TRBJ1-5; 8 bases are a match to TRBD1. The CDR3 has 13 residues. Germline V gene data show CDR1 as SQVTM and CDR2 as ANQGSEA. V dropped 4 bases and J dropped 5; count of bases not matched to a gene: 4. In DNA, the CDR3 is TGCAGCGTTGGGACAGGGTTTTATCAGCCCCAGCATTTT. Amino acid sequence: CSVGTGFYQPQHF.

This chain connects TRBV14 to TRBJ2-5; D gene unclear. This CDR3 has 15 residues. Trimming pared 1 base from V and 7 bases from J, leaving 16 bases between. From germline, CDR1 is SGHDN and CDR2 FVKESK. The CDR3 bases are TGTGCCAGCAGCCAAGTAAGAGTGGGCGGCGGGACCCAGTACTTC. It translates to CASSQVRVGGGTQYF.

V gene TRBV5-1 combines with J gene TRBJ1-3, with 7 bases fitting TRBD1. The CDR3 length is 16 residues. Germline V gives CDR1 SGHRS, CDR2 YFSETQ. V was pared by 2 bases and J by 0 bases, with 5 bases of the junction left unmatched. The DNA for the CDR3 is TGCGCCAGCAGCTTAGGACAGGTTGACTCTGGAAACACCATATATTTT. This encodes CASSLGQVDSGNTIYF.

The chain couples TRBV9 to TRBJ2-7; tentative D call: TRBD1 (6 bases). The germline V gene has CDR1 SGDLS and CDR2 YYNGEE. Trimming took 0 bases from V and 0 from J, leaving 13 bases between them. CDR3 length: 16 residues. The CDR3 DNA is TGTGCCAGCAGCGTAGCTACAGGGACCGCCTCCTACGAGCAGTACTTC. This gives the protein CASSVATGTASYEQYF.

Remarks on this clone: One end of the junction does not line up with germline, which may come from a read error. The V call is TRBV25-1, the J call TRBJ2-5; D unclear. Germline CDR1 is MGHDK and CDR2 is SYGVNS. The length of the CDR3 is 13 residues. The CDR3 spells CASGDPGRETQYF. In nucleotides, the CDR3 is TGTGCCAGCGGTGACCCCGGGCGAGAGACCCAGTACTTC.

The J gene is TRBJ1-6, the V gene TRBV6-5; TRBD1 agrees at 8 bases. The V gene's germline CDR1 is MNHEY and CDR2 SVGAGI. The CDR3 contains 14 residues. V trimming: 5 bases; J trimming: 7 bases; junction bases outside the gene matches: 4. In DNA, the CDR3 is TGTGCCAGCAGTAAGGGACAGGAGAATTCACCCCTCCACTTT. It codes for CASSKGQENSPLHF.

The V call is TRBV30, the J call TRBJ1-1; the match to TRBD1 covers 7 bases. Germline CDR1 and CDR2: GTSNPN and SVGIG (reference sequence). Trimming at V came to 2 bases and at J to 7 bases, leaving 4 bases not matched to a gene. CDR3 length: 12 residues. The CDR3 DNA is TGTGCCTGGAGTCTAAGGACAGGTGAAGCTTTCTTT. It translates to CAWSLRTGEAFF.

The rearrangement uses TRBV6-5 and TRBJ2-1, with a tentative D call TRBD2 (6 bases). Germline-derived CDR1 and CDR2 are MNHEY and SVGAGI. V lost 5 bases and J 7 bases, leaving 12 bases between the germline ends. This CDR3 has 13 amino acids. DNA for the CDR3: TGTGCCAGCAGTGCGGGACCCACGAATGAGCAGTTCTTC. It is translated as CASSAGPTNEQFF.

The chain uses TRBV18 and TRBJ2-7; 8 bases map to TRBD1. This CDR3 contains 17 residues. V dropped 0 bases and J dropped 7; count of bases not matched to a gene: 14. CDR1 is KGHSH, CDR2 LQKENI, per germline. The CDR3 nucleotides are TGTGCCAGCTCACCACCGACGACAGGGGACTTCACTTGGGAGCAGTACTTC. Protein sequence: CASSPPTTGDFTWEQYF.

This chain joins TRBV11-2 and TRBJ2-7; the D gene is possibly TRBD1 (5 bases). Trimming cost V 1 base and J 1 base, with 11 bases left between them. Germline V gene sequence: CDR1 SGHAT, CDR2 FQNNGV. This CDR3 spans 15 amino acids. The CDR3 sequence: CASSLGQGRSYEQYF. In nucleotides, the CDR3 is TGTGCCAGCAGCTTAGGGCAGGGCCGTTCCTACGAGCAGTACTTC.

The chain links TRBV5-4 to TRBJ2-3; possible D gene TRBD2, 5 bases. The CDR3 length is 15 residues. With 1 base removed from V and 1 base from J, the gap between germline ends came to 10 bases. The V gene's germline CDR1 is SGHNT and CDR2 YYREEE (reference sequence). CDR3: CASSLTRPGTDTQYF. In DNA form, the CDR3 reads TGTGCCAGCAGCTTGACTAGACCCGGCACAGATACGCAGTATTTT.

The chain joins TRBV6-5 to TRBJ2-5; D might be TRBD2 (6 bases). The CDR3 contains 13 residues. Germline CDR1 and CDR2: MNHEY and SVGAGI. With 7 bases removed from V and 5 bases from J, the gap between germline ends came to 14 bases. CDR3 loop: CASTRWGEETQYF. The CDR3 DNA reads as TGTGCCAGCACCCGTTGGGGGGAGGAGACCCAGTACTTC.

This chain joins TRBV6-5 and TRBJ2-1; D not certain. This CDR3 contains 15 residues. V dropped 0 bases and J dropped 5 bases, with 11 bases sitting between them. CDR1 and CDR2 (germline): MNHEY, SVGAGI. CDR3 protein: CASSYSSGLNNEQFF. The CDR3 DNA follows: TGTGCCAGCAGTTACTCCTCGGGCCTCAACAATGAGCAGTTCTTC.

This rearrangement joins TRBV18 to TRBJ1-4; TRBD1 is a possible D gene (5 bases). V gave up 3 bases and J gave up 0 bases, with 14 bases separating them. Germline values: CDR1 KGHSH, CDR2 LQKENI. This CDR3 has 17 residues. CDR3 nucleotides: TGTGCCAGCTCACCCTATGCGGTGGGGGCAACTAATGAAAAACTGTTTTTT. It codes for CASSPYAVGATNEKLFF.

This clone showed up just once. The chain couples TRBV7-9 to TRBJ2-3; D call uncertain. The length of the CDR3 is 12 residues. CDR1 is SEHNR, CDR2 FQNEAQ, per germline (reference sequence). Trimming stripped 2 bases from V and 5 bases from J, with 5 bases between. The CDR3: CASSLLGDTQYF. The CDR3 DNA sequence: TGTGCCAGCAGCTTATTGGGAGATACGCAGTATTTT. The full variable domain, with the rest looked up from reference TRBV7-9 and TRBJ2-3, is DTGVSQNPRHKITKRGQNVTFRCDPISEHNRLYWYRQTLGQGPEFLTYFQNEAQLEKSRLLSDRFSAERPKGSFSTLEIQRTEQGDSAMYLCASSLLGDTQYFGPGTRLTVL.

Remarks on this clone: The same CDR3 arises from other DNA sequences in this sample as well. The CDR3 nucleotides read TGTGCCAGCAGTTACTCCTCTGGGGCCAACGTCCTGACTTTC. Encoded protein: CASSYSSGANVLTF. The rearrangement links TRBV6-5 to TRBJ2-6; D ambiguous. The germline gives CDR1 MNHEY, CDR2 SVGAGI. The CDR3 length is 14 residues. Trimming pared 0 bases from V and 0 bases from J, leaving 0 bases between.

This chain uses TRBV6-5 with TRBJ2-7; D possibly corresponds to TRBD1 (7 bases). Germline CDR1 is MNHEY and CDR2 is SVGAGI. The length of the CDR3 is 13 residues. Trimming removed 5 bases at V and 2 bases at J, with 10 bases between. The CDR3 loop reads CASSQGGTYEQYF. The CDR3, as DNA: TGTGCCAGCAGTCAGGGGGGAACCTACGAGCAGTACTTC.

The V gene is TRBV5-4, the J gene TRBJ1-2; D not certain. This CDR3 is 12 amino acids long. V lost 2 bases to trimming and J lost 3 bases, with 5 bases between them. Germline CDR1 SGHNT, CDR2 YYREEE (reference sequence). CDR3 amino acids: CASSFMDYGYTF. The CDR3 DNA is TGTGCCAGCAGCTTTATGGACTATGGCTACACCTTC. Supplemented by reference TRBV5-4 and TRBJ1-2, the full variable domain reads ETGVTQSPTHLIKTRGQQVTLRCSSQSGHNTVSWYQQALGQGPQFIFQYYREEENGRGNFPPRFSGLQFPNYSSELNVNALELDDSALYLCASSFMDYGYTFGSGTRLTVV.

The chain combines TRBV28 with TRBJ1-5, with a weak D call TRBD1 (6 bases). The germline CDR1 and CDR2 sequences are MDHEN and SYDVKM. The CDR3 covers 16 residues. V shed 6 bases and J shed 0 bases, with 15 bases lying between them. The CDR3 spells CASRPLRGNSNQPQHF. CDR3 coding DNA: TGTGCCAGCAGGCCTCTCAGGGGAAATAGCAATCAGCCCCAGCATTTT.

The rearrangement joins TRBV10-3 to TRBJ2-6; D unresolved. CDR3 length equals 15 residues. Deletions cut 3 bases from V and 0 bases from J, with 6 bases between. Germline CDR1 reads ENHRY; CDR2 reads SYGVKD. The CDR3 DNA reads TGTGCCATCAGTGAAATGGGCTCTGGGGCCAACGTCCTGACTTTC. Its translation: CAISEMGSGANVLTF.

The chain combines TRBV28 with TRBJ2-7; weak D call: TRBD1 (6 bases). With 9 bases removed from V and 5 bases from J, the gap between germline ends came to 14 bases. Per the germline V gene, CDR1 is MDHEN and CDR2 is SYDVKM. This CDR3 region has 12 residues. As DNA, the CDR3 is TGTGCCAGTTCAGGGGTACTAGACGAGCAGTACTTC. This sequence encodes CASSGVLDEQYF. Variable domain in full (rest from reference TRBV28 and TRBJ2-7): DVKVTQSSRYLVKRTGEKVFLECVQDMDHENMFWYRQDPGLGLRLIYFSYDVKMKEKGDIPEGYSVSREKKERFSLILESASTNQTSMYLCASSGVLDEQYFGPGTRLTVT.

This rearrangement joins TRBV6-5 to TRBJ2-3; the D gene is possibly TRBD2 (5 bases). Germline V lookup: CDR1 MNHEY, CDR2 SVGAGI. CDR3 length: 15 residues. Trimming pared 8 bases from V and 1 base from J, leaving 16 bases between. This CDR3 is CASSEGFYGTDTQYF. Written as DNA, the CDR3 is TGTGCCAGCTCTGAGGGATTCTATGGCACAGATACGCAGTATTTT.

The genes are TRBV30 and TRBJ1-6; TRBD1 matches at 9 bases. Germline assignment: CDR1 GTSNPN and CDR2 SVGIG (reference sequence). The CDR3 totals 15 residues. Trimming cost V 2 bases and J 5 bases; bases outside gene matches: 4. CDR3 coding DNA: TGTGCCTGGAGTACCGGGACAGGGAATAATTCACCCCTCCACTTT. It specifies CAWSTGTGNNSPLHF. Full variable domain (missing parts from reference TRBV30 and TRBJ1-6): SQTIHQWPATLVQPVGSPLSLECTVEGTSNPNLYWYRQAAGRGLQLLFYSVGIGQISSEVPQNLSASRPQDRQFILSSKKLLLSDSGFYLCAWSTGTGNNSPLHFGNGTRLTVT.